This T cell receptor beta chain stems from a study of T-cell memory formation after mild COVID-19. In the study overall: Across donors, TCR clusters were largely donor specific.

A few counts support this clonotype. Its specificity is not known. Unmatched junction bases numbered 4, after V lost 7 bases and J lost 6 bases. CDR3 length: 13 residues. The germline V gene encodes CDR1 MNHEY and CDR2 SVGEGT. Constant-segment-primed 5'RACE gave TCR alpha and TCR beta cDNA libraries with sample barcodes and UMIs. TCRdb itself ran the 5' RACE reads through MiXCR, one entry per CDR3 protein. The table includes approximately 270,000 distinct CDR3 sequences, around 16% detected once. Whole-study results and caveats: Mainly CM and EM harbored the contracting CD4+ clones; mainly EMRA harbored the CD8+ ones. The finding that pre-infection memory included some responding clones suggested that cross-reactive memory joined.

The sample was PBMCs or a T cell subset sorted from them (not recorded which). The clonotype was recovered from a man younger than 30 who had mild COVID-19 (a few samples of this study predate the infection). Cell type and time point are not known. This chain joins TRBV6-2 or TRBV6-3 and TRBJ1-2; 11 positions agree with TRBD1. The chain's CDR3 is CASNSGQGDGYTF. DNA for the CDR3: TGTGCCAGCAACTCGGGACAGGGGGATGGCTACACCTTC.